The 4 T cell receptor beta chains presented below share a single source sample, sequenced in a study of T cells in pancreatic ductal adenocarcinoma. The selected patients with pancreatic ductal adenocarcinoma had surgery but no neoadjuvant therapy. Assay used: immunoSEQ multiplex PCR; TCRdb lists only in-frame clones, some missing. The repertoire holds about 11,000 clones, approximately 90% seen once, with roughly 18% in the top ten. The sample consisted of PBMCs. These receptors all come from a human donor with pancreatic ductal adenocarcinoma.

This chain uses TRBV7-3 with TRBJ2-1; 7 positions match TRBD2. The CDR3 contains 15 residues. The V gene end was trimmed by 2 bases and the J gene end by 8 bases; junction bases not matched to a gene: 9. Germline CDR1 SGHTA, CDR2 FQGTGA. DNA of the CDR3: TGTGCCAGCAGCTTAGTTCCGGGGGAGGGCTATGAGCAGTTCTTC. This sequence encodes CASSLVPGEGYEQFF.

The chain links TRBV6-5 to TRBJ2-6; D is unclear. Trimming took off 5 bases at V and 3 bases at J, with 8 bases between the two ends. CDR1 MNHEY and CDR2 SVGAGI come from the germline V gene. The CDR3 has 14 amino acids. The CDR3 DNA sequence: TGTGCCAGCAGTGCTCCGGTTGGGGCCAACGTCCTGACTTTC. Translation gives CASSAPVGANVLTF.

This clone was observed a handful of times. This sequence joins TRBV2 and TRBJ1-5, with D possibly matching TRBD1 (6 bases). Trimming left V 6 bases short and J 0 bases short, with 15 bases between. The CDR3 is made up of 16 amino acids. CDR1 and CDR2 from the germline V gene are SNHLY and FYNNEI. The chain's CDR3 is CASSAHTGYSNQPQHF. In nucleotides, the CDR3 is TGTGCCAGCAGCGCCCACACAGGGTATAGCAATCAGCCCCAGCATTTT.

The V call is TRBV14, the J call TRBJ1-4, with 8 positions matching TRBD1. Trimming cost V 5 bases and J 8 bases; bases outside gene matches: 4. The length of the CDR3 is 13 residues. Germline V lookup: CDR1 SGHDN, CDR2 FVKESK. CDR3 protein: CASSGTGGEKLFF. The CDR3 coding sequence is TGTGCCAGCAGCGGTACAGGGGGGGAAAAACTGTTTTTT.